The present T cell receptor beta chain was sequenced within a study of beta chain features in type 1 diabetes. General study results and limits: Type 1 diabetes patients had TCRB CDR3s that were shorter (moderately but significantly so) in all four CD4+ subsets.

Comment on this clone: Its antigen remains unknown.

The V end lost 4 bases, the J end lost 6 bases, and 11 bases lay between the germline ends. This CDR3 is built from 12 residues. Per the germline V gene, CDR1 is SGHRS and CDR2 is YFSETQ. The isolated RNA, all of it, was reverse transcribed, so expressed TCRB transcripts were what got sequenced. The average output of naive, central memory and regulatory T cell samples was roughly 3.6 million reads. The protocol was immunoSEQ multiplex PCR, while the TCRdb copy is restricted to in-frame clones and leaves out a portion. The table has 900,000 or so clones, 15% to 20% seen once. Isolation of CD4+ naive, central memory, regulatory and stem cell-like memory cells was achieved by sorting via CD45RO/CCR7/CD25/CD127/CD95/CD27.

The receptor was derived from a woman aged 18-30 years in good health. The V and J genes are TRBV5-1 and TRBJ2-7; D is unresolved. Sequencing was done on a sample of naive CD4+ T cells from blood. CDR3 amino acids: CASSRSLGEQYF. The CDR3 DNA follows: TGCGCCAGCAGCCGGAGTCTCGGCGAGCAGTACTTC.